This T cell receptor beta chain emerged from a study of Graves' ophthalmopathy and Graves' hyperthyroidism. Regarding the study as a whole: A model of 13 signatures distinguished ophthalmopathy from stable hyperthyroidism at under 90% sensitivity and 81.08% specificity. Appearing in blood as well were most expanded thyroid clonotypes above 0.001 frequency.

Clinical symptoms, serum thyroxine, TRAb, thyroid ultrasound and orbital computed tomography were relied on for diagnosis. This clonotype has a count of ten or more. Its antigen remains unknown. RNA transcripts served as template for amplifying TCR beta CDR3 sequences. HTBI-primed first-round RT-PCR preceded second-round multiplex PCR. TCRdb reprocessed the multiplex PCR reads with MiXCR, giving one entry per CDR3 protein. The repertoire holds over a million distinct CDR3 sequences, with about 35% as singletons. Germline V gene data show CDR1 as SGDLS and CDR2 as YYNGEE. Trimming pared 0 bases from V and 1 base from J, leaving 13 bases between. The CDR3 is made up of 16 amino acids.

The chain carries TRBV9 and TRBJ2-5; the D is unclear. This TCR was sampled from an adult man with Graves' hyperthyroidism. The sequenced material came from peripheral blood or thyroid tissue (not recorded which). CDR3 sequence reads: CASSVDQEAAQETQYF. The CDR3 DNA is TGTGCCAGCAGCGTAGATCAGGAAGCAGCCCAAGAGACCCAGTACTTC.